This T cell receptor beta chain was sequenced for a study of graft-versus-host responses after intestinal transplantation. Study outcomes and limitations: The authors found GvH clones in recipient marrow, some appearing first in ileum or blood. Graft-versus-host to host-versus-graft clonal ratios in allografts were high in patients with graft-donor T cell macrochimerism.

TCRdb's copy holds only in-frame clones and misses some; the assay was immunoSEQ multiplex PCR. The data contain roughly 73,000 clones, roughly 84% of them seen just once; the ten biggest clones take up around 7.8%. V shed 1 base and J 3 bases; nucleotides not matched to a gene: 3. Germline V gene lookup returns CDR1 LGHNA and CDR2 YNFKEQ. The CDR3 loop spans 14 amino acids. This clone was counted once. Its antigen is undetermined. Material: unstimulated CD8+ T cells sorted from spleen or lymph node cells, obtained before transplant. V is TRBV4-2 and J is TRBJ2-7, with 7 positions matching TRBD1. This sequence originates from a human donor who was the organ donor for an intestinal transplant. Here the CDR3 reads CASSQAGTDYEQYF. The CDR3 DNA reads TGTGCCAGCAGCCAAGCAGGGACAGACTACGAGCAGTACTTC.